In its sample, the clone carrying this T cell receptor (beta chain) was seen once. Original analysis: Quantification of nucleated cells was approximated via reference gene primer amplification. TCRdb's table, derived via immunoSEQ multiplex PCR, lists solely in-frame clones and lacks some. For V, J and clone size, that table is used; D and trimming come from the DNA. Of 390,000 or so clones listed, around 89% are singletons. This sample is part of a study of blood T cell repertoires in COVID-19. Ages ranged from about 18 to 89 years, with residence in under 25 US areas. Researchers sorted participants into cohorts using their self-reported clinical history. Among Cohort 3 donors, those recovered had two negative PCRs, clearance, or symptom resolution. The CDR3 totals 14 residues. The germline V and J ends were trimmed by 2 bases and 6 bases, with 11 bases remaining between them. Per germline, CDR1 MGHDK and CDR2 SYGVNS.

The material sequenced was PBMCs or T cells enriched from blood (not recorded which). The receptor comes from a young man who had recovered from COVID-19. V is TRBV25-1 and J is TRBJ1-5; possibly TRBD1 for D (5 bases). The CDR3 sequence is CASSEPGWSQPQHF. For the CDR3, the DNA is TGTGCCAGCAGTGAACCAGGGTGGAGTCAGCCCCAGCATTTT.